The T cell receptor (beta chain) under discussion was sequenced for a study of Ad26.COV2.S vaccination and SARS-CoV-2 variants. The CDR3 is made up of 12 amino acids. Germline V lookup: CDR1 MGHRA, CDR2 YSYEKL. V lost 3 bases and J lost 5, with 6 bases in between. Repertoires were generated with immunoSEQ multiplex PCR, while TCRdb's copy carries only in-frame clones and drops some. Of fewer than 400,000 clones listed, 75% to 90% are singletons. Treatment meaning: around 19 received Ad26.COV2.S at low or high dose, single or two shots; 5 received placebo; per-sample allocation not given. Day 63 after the first injection of vaccine or placebo was the sampling time.

This specimen was peripheral blood, taken in a trial of Ad26.COV2.S vaccine versus placebo. This receptor was identified in a person between 18 and 65 years old who received the Ad26.COV2.S COVID-19 vaccine or a placebo. The rearrangement links TRBV4-1 to TRBJ2-3; no firm D call. CDR3 DNA: TGCGCCAGCAGCCACCTCGGAGATACGCAGTATTTT. It yields the protein CASSHLGDTQYF.